This TCR beta chain was obtained from a study of T cell clonotyping in hematopoietic cell transplantation. Study conclusions and caveats: Broader posttransplant TCR repertoire diversity was predicted by graft donor and pretransplant recipient Inverse Simpson Index values. Pathologically expanded recipient clonotypes increased progressively from day 30 to day 180 as diversity fell.

A note on this clone: Antigen: not known.

TCRdb's table, derived via immunoSEQ multiplex PCR, lists solely in-frame clones and lacks some. Of about 4,400 clones listed, under 20% are singletons. The CDR3 sequence is 12 residues long. CDR1 and CDR2 from the germline V gene are GTSNPN and SVGIG (reference sequence). The germline V and J ends were trimmed by 5 bases and 3 bases, with 11 bases remaining between them. The source is a male patient in his late teens or twenties who had an allogeneic stem cell transplant, so the T cells may come from the graft donor. Some clones in this sample may be carry-over from other donors' samples. Specimen: PBMCs, collected 180 days after allogeneic stem cell transplant. This rearrangement joins TRBV30 to TRBJ2-7; the D gene is possibly TRBD1 (6 bases). CDR3 in amino acids: CAWGTQGYEQYF. The CDR3 DNA reads TGTGCCTGGGGGACACAGGGCTACGAGCAGTACTTC.